The 29 T cell receptor beta chains reported below all come from one sample, sequenced in a study of shared clonotypes between healthy human individuals. Method: immunoSEQ multiplex PCR; TCRdb's copy keeps in-frame clones and lacks some. The data hold over a million clones, with approximately 80% observed a single time. Specimen: memory CD4+ T cells from PBMCs. Subset: CD45RA-negative fraction. All receptors come from a man aged 18-30 years in good health. Some clones in this sample may be carry-over from other donors' samples.

A remark on this clone: Other DNA sequences from this sample encode an identical CDR3 as well. The J gene is TRBJ2-3, the V gene TRBV7-3, with TRBD2 matching over 14 bases. Germline assignment: CDR1 SGHTA and CDR2 FQGTGA. The CDR3 is 16 amino acids. The junction had 4 bases not matched to a gene; V was cut back by 5 bases and J by 3 bases. The CDR3 here is CASSQGTSGSTDTQYF. DNA for the CDR3: TGTGCCAGCAGCCAGGGGACTAGCGGGAGTACAGATACGCAGTATTTT.

V is TRBV7-2 and J is TRBJ2-7; D not resolved. This CDR3 region has 14 residues. The V gene's germline CDR1 is SGHTA and CDR2 FQGNSA. Deletions cut 1 base from V and 4 bases from J, with 11 bases between. The CDR3, as DNA: TGTGCCAGCAGCTTAGAGTATGACGCATACGAGCAGTACTTC. Amino acids: CASSLEYDAYEQYF.

V usage is TRBV30 and J usage is TRBJ2-1; tentatively, D is TRBD1 or TRBD2 (5 bases each). This CDR3 has 14 amino acids. The ends were cut back, 4 bases at V and 10 bases at J, with 20 bases in the middle. CDR1 and CDR2 from the germline V gene are GTSNPN and SVGIG (reference sequence). DNA for the CDR3: TGTGCCTGGACGCGAACCGGGACCCGGGGAGAGCAGTTCTTC. Protein: CAWTRTGTRGEQFF.

The chain has TRBV29-1 and TRBJ2-1; no firm D call. This CDR3 is 14 amino acids long. V dropped 5 bases and J dropped 0 bases, with 11 bases sitting between them. The germline V gene has CDR1 SQVTM and CDR2 ANQGSEA. CDR3: CSVRTTSSYNEQFF. The CDR3 DNA sequence: TGCAGCGTTCGGACGACGAGCTCCTACAATGAGCAGTTCTTC.

The genes are TRBV19 and TRBJ1-5, with D tentatively TRBD1 (6 bases). Germline loops: CDR1 LNHDA, CDR2 SQIVND (reference sequence). With 5 bases removed from V and 2 bases from J, the gap between germline ends came to 7 bases. This CDR3 contains 13 residues. CDR3 loop: CASSYRGNQPQHF. The CDR3 bases are TGTGCCAGTAGTTACAGGGGCAATCAGCCCCAGCATTTT. Drawing the rest from reference TRBV19 and TRBJ1-5, the complete variable domain is DGGITQSPKYLFRKEGQNVTLSCEQNLNHDAMYWYRQDPGQGLRLIYYSQIVNDFQKGDIAEGYSVSREKKESFPLTVTSAQKNPTAFYLCASSYRGNQPQHFGDGTRLSIL.

The V and J genes are TRBV28 and TRBJ2-7, with D maybe TRBD1 (6 bases). The CDR3 consists of 14 residues. Germline CDR1 is MDHEN and CDR2 is SYDVKM. With 2 bases removed from V and 2 bases from J, the gap between germline ends came to 10 bases. In nucleotides, the CDR3 is TGTGCCAGCAGTTTAGGGACACTCACCTACGAGCAGTACTTC. It translates to CASSLGTLTYEQYF.

V is TRBV5-1 and J is TRBJ2-7; 13 bases are shared with TRBD2. CDR1 is SGHRS, CDR2 YFSETQ, per germline. The CDR3 has 17 residues. Trimming took 4 bases from V and 2 from J; bases not matched to a gene: 9. CDR3 region: CASSIQGLAGDPYEQYF. CDR3 coding DNA: TGCGCCAGCAGCATACAAGGACTAGCGGGAGATCCCTACGAGCAGTACTTC.

The gene calls are TRBV7-8 and TRBJ2-7; D tentatively reads TRBD1 or TRBD2 (5 bases each). The ends were cut back, 5 bases at V and 3 bases at J, with 17 bases in the middle. The germline gives CDR1 SGHVS, CDR2 FQNEAQ. The CDR3 totals 15 residues. In nucleotides, the CDR3 is TGTGCCAGCAGCCCTCAGGCTGGGACCAACTACGAGCAGTACTTC. It is translated as CASSPQAGTNYEQYF.

The V call is TRBV28, the J call TRBJ2-7; D uncertain. This CDR3 has 12 amino acids. From germline, CDR1 is MDHEN and CDR2 SYDVKM. The V end lost 3 bases, the J end lost 13 bases, and 16 bases lay between the germline ends. The CDR3 here is CASSLQDGYPYF. The CDR3 region has the DNA TGTGCCAGCAGTTTGCAGGATGGATACCCTTACTTC.

As concerns this clone: A read error is likely here: a far larger clone is one base away. The chain recombines TRBV5-6 with TRBJ2-3; D ambiguous. Deletions cut 2 bases from V and 2 bases from J, with 0 bases between. CDR3 length: 11 residues. CDR1 and CDR2 (germline): SGHDT, YYEEEE. The CDR3 here is CASSFTDTQYF. CDR3 in DNA: TGTGCCAGCAGCTTCACAGATACGCAGTATTTT.

Only a few counts were recorded for this clone. CDR3 bases: TGTGCCAGCAGTGAAGAGGGTTCGCAGCCCCAGCATTTT. Protein sequence: CASSEEGSQPQHF. V usage is TRBV2 and J usage is TRBJ1-5, with D uncertain. Germline CDR1 reads SNHLY; CDR2 reads FYNNEI. The CDR3 consists of 13 residues. V shed 1 base and J shed 7 bases, with 8 bases lying between them.

The J gene is TRBJ2-7, the V gene TRBV5-1, with 9 bases lining up with TRBD2. V was pared by 2 bases and J by 5 bases, with 11 bases of the junction left unmatched. This CDR3 region has 16 residues. The germline gives CDR1 SGHRS, CDR2 YFSETQ. The CDR3 DNA reads TGCGCCAGCAGCTTCCTAGCGGGATCGATTTCGGACGAGCAGTACTTC. Amino acids: CASSFLAGSISDEQYF.

About this clone itself: Other DNA sequences in this specimen translate into the identical CDR3. V usage is TRBV5-1 and J usage is TRBJ2-5; 8 positions match TRBD2. There are 14 residues in the CDR3. With V trimmed by 1 base and J by 2 bases, 1 base remained unmatched. The germline gives CDR1 SGHRS, CDR2 YFSETQ. The CDR3 sequence: CASSLTGGQETQYF. The CDR3 nucleotides read TGCGCCAGCAGCTTGACGGGAGGGCAAGAGACCCAGTACTTC.

V is TRBV29-1 and J is TRBJ2-5; weak D call: TRBD2 (6 bases). CDR1 SQVTM and CDR2 ANQGSEA come from the germline V gene. V was clipped by 6 bases and J by 5 bases, with 13 bases between them. The CDR3 has 12 residues. CDR3 nucleotide sequence: TGCAGCGTAAGACTAGGAGGGGAGACCCAGTACTTC. As protein: CSVRLGGETQYF.

The V call is TRBV11-2, the J call TRBJ2-1; 15 bases align to TRBD2. Germline V CDR1 and CDR2: SGHAT, FQNNGV. The trim removed 5 bases at V and 7 bases at J, leaving 9 bases unmatched. CDR3 length: 17 amino acids. Here the CDR3 reads CASSPPGLAGGGNEQFF. CDR3 DNA sequence: TGTGCCAGCAGCCCACCGGGACTAGCGGGGGGCGGGAATGAGCAGTTCTTC.

V and J are TRBV25-1 and TRBJ2-5, with 10 nucleotides matching TRBD1. V was pared by 3 bases and J by 9 bases, with 7 bases of the junction left unmatched. This CDR3 spans 14 amino acids. Germline V gene sequence: CDR1 MGHDK, CDR2 SYGVNS. CDR3 amino acids: CASSDYGTGVPQYF. The DNA for the CDR3 is TGTGCCAGCAGTGATTATGGGACAGGGGTGCCCCAGTACTTC.

This clone was recorded a few times. This chain links TRBV6-4 with TRBJ1-1; D perhaps matches TRBD1 (6 bases). V lost 6 bases, J lost 7 bases, and 15 bases lay in between. In germline, CDR1 is MRHNA, CDR2 SNTAGT. CDR3 length: 13 residues. The CDR3 region is CASSLFADSEAFF. The CDR3 DNA is TGTGCCAGCAGCCTTTTCGCGGACAGTGAAGCTTTCTTT.

V gene TRBV2 combines with J gene TRBJ1-2, with 11 bases identical to TRBD1. This CDR3 comprises 15 residues. The germline V gene encodes CDR1 SNHLY and CDR2 FYNNEI. Unmatched junction bases numbered 5, after V lost 4 bases and J lost 4 bases. The CDR3 nucleotides read TGTGCCAGCAGTGCGGACAGGGGGCTTACCTATGGCTACACCTTC. Amino acid sequence: CASSADRGLTYGYTF.

The V and J genes are TRBV4-1 and TRBJ2-1; TRBD2 might be the D (6 bases). V was cut by 2 bases and J by 0 bases, with 11 bases left in between. The CDR3 sequence is 16 residues long. The germline gives CDR1 MGHRA, CDR2 YSYEKL. CDR3 region: CASSQFREHSYNEQFF. CDR3 bases: TGCGCCAGCAGCCAATTCCGGGAGCACTCCTACAATGAGCAGTTCTTC.

The chain carries TRBV28 and TRBJ2-3; D is ambiguous. Trimming removed 9 bases at V and 1 base at J, with 17 bases between. The CDR3 consists of 15 residues. From germline, CDR1 is MDHEN and CDR2 SYDVKM. The CDR3 coding sequence is TGTGCCAGTCCGCCCCCCCCCGGAGGCACAGATACGCAGTATTTT. This translates into CASPPPPGGTDTQYF.

This rearrangement joins TRBV5-1 to TRBJ2-7; 9 bases match TRBD1. Trimming cost V 4 bases and J 3 bases; bases outside gene matches: 5. The CDR3 contains 14 residues. Germline CDR1 and CDR2: SGHRS and YFSETQ. As DNA, the CDR3 is TGCGCCAGCAGCCTCCAGGGACAGGGCTACGAGCAGTACTTC. As protein: CASSLQGQGYEQYF.

To note about this clone: An end of the junction does not agree with germline; a read error may underlie this. The gene calls are TRBV2 and TRBJ2-7, with 10 bases that match TRBD2. CDR3 length equals 13 residues. CDR1 is SNHLY and CDR2 is FYNNEI in the germline V gene. This CDR3 is CASSLAGAYEQHF. The CDR3 DNA follows: TGTGCCAGCAGTCTAGCGGGAGCCTACGAGCAGCACTTC. Drawing the rest from reference TRBV2 and TRBJ2-7, the complete variable domain is EPEVTQTPSHQVTQMGQEVILRCVPISNHLYFYWYRQILGQKVEFLVSFYNNEISEKSEIFDDQFSVERPDGSNFTLKIRSTKLEDSAMYFCASSLAGAYEQHFGPGTRLTVT.

This chain joins TRBV4-3 and TRBJ2-7; weak D call: TRBD1 (5 bases). CDR3 length: 14 residues. Germline CDR1 and CDR2: LGHNA and YSLEER. Trimming shortened V by 1 base and J by 2 bases, and 9 bases separated the two germline ends. This CDR3 is CASSQVSGPYEQYF. CDR3 coding DNA: TGCGCCAGCAGCCAAGTCTCAGGGCCCTACGAGCAGTACTTC.

The V and J genes are TRBV5-6 and TRBJ2-7; maybe TRBD2 (6 bases). Trimming left V 2 bases short and J 4 bases short, with 16 bases between. This CDR3 has 15 residues. CDR1 SGHDT and CDR2 YYEEEE come from the germline V gene. This CDR3 reads CASSFPGGLLYEQYF. The DNA for the CDR3 is TGTGCCAGCAGCTTCCCCGGAGGGCTGTTGTACGAGCAGTACTTC. Variable domain in full (rest from reference TRBV5-6 and TRBJ2-7): DAGVTQSPTHLIKTRGQQVTLRCSPKSGHDTVSWYQQALGQGPQFIFQYYEEEERQRGNFPDRFSGHQFPNYSSELNVNALLLGDSALYLCASSFPGGLLYEQYFGPGTRLTVT.

The chain links TRBV27 to TRBJ2-7, with a possible D match to TRBD1 (5 bases). Germline-derived CDR1 and CDR2 are MNHEY and SMNVEV (reference sequence). Trimming stripped 2 bases from V and 0 bases from J, with 14 bases between. The CDR3 sequence is 16 residues long. CDR3 amino acids: CASSLIGQGRSYEQYF. CDR3 DNA: TGTGCCAGCAGTTTAATCGGGCAGGGCCGCTCCTACGAGCAGTACTTC.

V is TRBV5-1 and J is TRBJ2-2; D gene ambiguous. This CDR3 region has 16 residues. Germline V gene sequence: CDR1 SGHRS, CDR2 YFSETQ. V gave up 0 bases and J gave up 3 bases, with 12 bases separating them. CDR3 sequence reads: CASSLASPRHTGELFF. DNA for the CDR3: TGCGCCAGCAGCTTGGCCTCACCGAGGCACACCGGGGAGCTGTTTTTT. Variable domain in full (rest from reference TRBV5-1 and TRBJ2-2): KAGVTQTPRYLIKTRGQQVTLSCSPISGHRSVSWYQQTPGQGLQFLFEYFSETQRNKGNFPGRFSGRQFSNSRSEMNVSTLELGDSALYLCASSLASPRHTGELFFGEGSRLTVL.

This clone was seen only once. The rearrangement joins TRBV27 to TRBJ2-2; TRBD2 is a possible D gene (6 bases). Trimming left V 4 bases short and J 10 bases short, with 16 bases between. This CDR3 is built from 14 residues. Germline V gene lookup returns CDR1 MNHEY and CDR2 SMNVEV (reference sequence). CDR3 in DNA: TGTGCCAGCAGTTCTTTGCGGGATAAAGAGGAGCTGTTTTTT. Translating it yields CASSSLRDKEELFF.

The V gene is TRBV11-3, the J gene TRBJ2-2; D possibly corresponds to TRBD1 (5 bases). The germline V gene encodes CDR1 SGHNT and CDR2 YENEEA. V gave up 5 bases and J gave up 0 bases, with 13 bases separating them. There are 16 residues in the CDR3. The CDR3 here is CASSLTGSPNTGELFF. The CDR3 nucleotides are TGTGCCAGCAGCCTTACAGGCAGCCCGAACACCGGGGAGCTGTTTTTT.

On this clone itself: It may be a read error: a sequence one base away is much more abundant. Other nucleotide sequences from this sample produce the same CDR3. This chain links TRBV7-2 with TRBJ2-7; unclear D gene. Looked up from germline, CDR1 is SGHTA and CDR2 is FQGNSA. The germline V and J ends were trimmed by 5 bases and 3 bases, with 11 bases remaining between them. The length of the CDR3 is 13 residues. The CDR3: CASSPGPNYEQYF. DNA of the CDR3: TGTGCCAGCAGCCCCGGACCGAACTACGAGCAGTACTTC.